The 3 T cell receptor beta chains below all came from one sample that was sequenced in a study of blood T cells in healthy people across ages. With a J-beta primer mix and a sample-barcoded 5' primer, a second PCR ran about 7 to 12 cycles. TCRdb redid the calling of the 5' RACE reads with MiXCR, one entry per CDR3 protein. The sample lists about 570,000 distinct CDR3 sequences, 27% occurring once. The sample taken for sequencing was blood. Source of these receptors: a woman in her 70s in good health.

The chain has TRBV7-2 and TRBJ2-1, with a possible D match to TRBD1 (5 bases). Germline V gene data show CDR1 as SGHTA and CDR2 as FQGNSA. V was cut by 1 base and J by 9 bases, with 13 bases left in between. The CDR3 sequence is 14 residues long. The CDR3 sequence is CASSLVGRESEQFF. The CDR3 nucleotides read TGTGCCAGCAGCTTAGTTGGCAGGGAAAGTGAGCAGTTCTTC.

The rearrangement links TRBV6-2 or TRBV6-3 to TRBJ2-5; weak D call: TRBD1 (6 bases). Trimming cost V 4 bases and J 9 bases, with 12 bases left between them. The germline CDR1 and CDR2 sequences are MNHEY and SVGEGT. The CDR3 totals 12 residues. CDR3 protein: CASSSQGRAQYF. The CDR3 DNA reads TGTGCCAGCAGTTCCCAGGGGCGAGCCCAGTACTTC.

This clonotype appeared a few times. This chain links TRBV29-1 with TRBJ1-1; TRBD1 might be the D (6 bases). Germline loops: CDR1 SQVTM, CDR2 ANQGSEA. The CDR3 loop spans 15 amino acids. V lost 4 bases, J lost 9 bases, and 24 bases lay in between. DNA of the CDR3: TGCAGCGTTGCCATTGCGAGTTTCGGGGGCGAAAAAGCTTTCTTT. Amino acids: CSVAIASFGGEKAFF. The full variable domain, in which reference TRBV29-1 and TRBJ1-1 provide the parts outside the CDR3, is SAVISQKPSRDICQRGTSLTIQCQVDSQVTMMFWYRQQPGQSLTLIATANQGSEATYESGFVIDKFPISRPNLTFSTLTVSNMSPEDSSIYLCSVAIASFGGEKAFFGQGTRLTVV.